These 10 T cell receptor beta chains originate from one sample sequenced in a study of control samples from healthy donors and cancer patients. Here immunoSEQ multiplex PCR was the method, and the copy in TCRdb shows in-frame clones only, minus some. The sample lists 100,000 to 150,000 clones, 75% to 95% occurring once. The sample was blood. Receptor source: a man aged 18 to 30 in good health.

The chain has TRBV5-1 and TRBJ2-7, with D possibly TRBD2 on 5 matching bases. The CDR3 contains 13 residues. V dropped 0 bases and J dropped 5 bases, with 9 bases sitting between them. The germline V gene has CDR1 SGHRS and CDR2 YFSETQ. The CDR3 is CASSLVLANEQYF. The CDR3 bases are TGCGCCAGCAGCTTGGTCCTAGCCAACGAGCAGTACTTC.

The chain couples TRBV18 to TRBJ1-4, with D possibly matching TRBD1 (5 bases). CDR3 length: 15 residues. V lost 6 bases, J lost 2 bases, and 13 bases lay in between. The germline gives CDR1 KGHSH, CDR2 LQKENI. CDR3 in DNA: TGTGCCAGCTCTCCCGCAGGGACGACTAATGAAAAACTGTTTTTT. This translates into CASSPAGTTNEKLFF.

CDR3 DNA sequence: TGCGCCAGCAGCCAAGATAGGGAGCTCACCGGGGAGCTGTTTTTT. This codes for CASSQDRELTGELFF. The chain joins TRBV4-3 to TRBJ2-2; D is possibly TRBD2 (5 bases). The CDR3 is made up of 15 amino acids. In germline, CDR1 is LGHNA, CDR2 YSLEER. Trimming took off 0 bases at V and 4 bases at J, with 9 bases between the two ends.

V gene TRBV6-1 combines with J gene TRBJ2-5, with D possibly being TRBD1 (5 bases). The V gene lost 1 base and the J gene lost 4 bases, with 13 bases spanning the gap. The CDR3 extends over 15 amino acids. CDR1 is MNHNS and CDR2 is SASEGT in the germline V gene. The CDR3 region has the DNA TGTGCCAGCAGTGAAGGAGCCAGGGCTGGAGAGACCCAGTACTTC. This translates into CASSEGARAGETQYF.

The V call is TRBV6-6, the J call TRBJ1-2, with D maybe TRBD1 (6 bases). V was clipped by 6 bases and J by 7 bases, with 12 bases between them. Germline V gene sequence: CDR1 MNHNY, CDR2 SVGAGI (reference sequence). The CDR3 is 12 amino acids. The CDR3 DNA reads as TGTGCCAGCAGCCTGGACAGTTTTGGCTACACCTTC. Translating it yields CASSLDSFGYTF.

The chain joins TRBV9 to TRBJ1-3; D is possibly TRBD1 (6 bases). CDR3 length: 15 amino acids. CDR1 and CDR2 from the germline V gene are SGDLS and YYNGEE. V shed 0 bases and J shed 10 bases, with 17 bases lying between them. CDR3 residues: CASSVVGEGDGTIYF. CDR3 nucleotides: TGTGCCAGCAGCGTAGTCGGGGAGGGGGATGGAACCATATATTTT.

The rearrangement links TRBV11-3 to TRBJ2-1; no firm D call. Trimming cost V 2 bases and J 5 bases, with 16 bases left between them. CDR1 SGHNT and CDR2 YENEEA come from the germline V gene. CDR3 size: 16 residues. For the CDR3, the DNA is TGTGCCAGCAGCTTATTTTTTCGACTTGGGGACAATGAGCAGTTCTTC. It translates to CASSLFFRLGDNEQFF.

The chain is built from TRBV5-4 and TRBJ2-1; 8 bases fit TRBD1. Germline values: CDR1 SGHNT, CDR2 YYREEE (reference sequence). This CDR3 is built from 15 residues. Trimming removed 2 bases from V and 6 bases from J; junction bases left unmatched: 7. The CDR3 sequence: CASSFWTGSSNEQFF. CDR3 coding DNA: TGTGCCAGCAGCTTTTGGACAGGGAGTTCCAATGAGCAGTTCTTC.

The rearrangement joins TRBV11-3 to TRBJ1-2, with 11 positions matching TRBD1. The CDR3 runs to 15 residues. V dropped 6 bases and J dropped 3; count of bases not matched to a gene: 6. The germline V gene has CDR1 SGHNT and CDR2 YENEEA. CDR3 bases: TGTGCCAGCAGTATCCGGGACAGGGGGGACTATGGCTACACCTTC. Encoded protein: CASSIRDRGDYGYTF.

The rearrangement joins TRBV30 to TRBJ1-3; D remains ambiguous. The CDR3 contains 15 residues. Germline CDR1 reads GTSNPN; CDR2 reads SVGIG (reference sequence). The germline V and J ends were trimmed by 4 bases and 0 bases, with 13 bases remaining between them. CDR3 sequence reads: CAWKSGISSGNTIYF. DNA of the CDR3: TGTGCCTGGAAGTCAGGCATCAGCTCTGGAAACACCATATATTTT.